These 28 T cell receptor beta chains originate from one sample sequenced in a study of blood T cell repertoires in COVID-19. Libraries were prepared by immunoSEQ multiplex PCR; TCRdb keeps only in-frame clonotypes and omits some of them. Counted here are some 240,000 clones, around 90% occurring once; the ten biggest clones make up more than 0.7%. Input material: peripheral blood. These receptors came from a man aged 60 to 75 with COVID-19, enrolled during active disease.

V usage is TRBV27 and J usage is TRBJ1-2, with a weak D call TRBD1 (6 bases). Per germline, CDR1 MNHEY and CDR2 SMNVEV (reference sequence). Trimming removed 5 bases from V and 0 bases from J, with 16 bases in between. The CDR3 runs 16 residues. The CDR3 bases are TGTGCCAGCAGTCCCTACAGGGTACCCACTAACTATGGCTACACCTTC. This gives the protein CASSPYRVPTNYGYTF.

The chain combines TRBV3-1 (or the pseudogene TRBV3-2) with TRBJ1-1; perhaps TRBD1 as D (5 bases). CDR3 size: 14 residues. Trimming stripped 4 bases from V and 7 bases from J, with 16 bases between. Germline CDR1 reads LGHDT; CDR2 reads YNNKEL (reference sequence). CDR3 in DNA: TGTGCCAGCAGCCTCCGGGACTCTCGGGGTGAAGCTTTCTTT. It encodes CASSLRDSRGEAFF.

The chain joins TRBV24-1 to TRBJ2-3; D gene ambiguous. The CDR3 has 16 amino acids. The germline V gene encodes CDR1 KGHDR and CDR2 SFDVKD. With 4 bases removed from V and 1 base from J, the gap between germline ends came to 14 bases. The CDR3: CATSDRVSRGTDTQYF. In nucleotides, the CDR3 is TGTGCCACCAGTGACCGAGTTTCCCGGGGCACAGATACGCAGTATTTT.

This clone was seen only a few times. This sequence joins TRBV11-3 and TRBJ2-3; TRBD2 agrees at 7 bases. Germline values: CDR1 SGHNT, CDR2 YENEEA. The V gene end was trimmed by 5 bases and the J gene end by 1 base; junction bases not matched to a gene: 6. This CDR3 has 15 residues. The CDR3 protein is CASSTSGTGTDTQYF. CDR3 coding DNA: TGTGCCAGCAGCACCAGCGGGACGGGCACAGATACGCAGTATTTT.

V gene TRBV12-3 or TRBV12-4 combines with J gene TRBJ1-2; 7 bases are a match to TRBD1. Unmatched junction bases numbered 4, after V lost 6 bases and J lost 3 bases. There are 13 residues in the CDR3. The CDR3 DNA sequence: TGTGCCAGCAGCCGCGGGACAGACTATGGCTACACCTTC. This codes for CASSRGTDYGYTF.

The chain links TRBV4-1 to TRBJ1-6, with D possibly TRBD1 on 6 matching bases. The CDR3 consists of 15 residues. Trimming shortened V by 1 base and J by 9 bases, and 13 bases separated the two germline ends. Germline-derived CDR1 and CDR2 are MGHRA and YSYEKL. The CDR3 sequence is CASSQGTGPPSPLHF. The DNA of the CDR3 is TGCGCCAGCAGCCAAGGCACAGGGCCGCCTTCACCCCTCCACTTT.

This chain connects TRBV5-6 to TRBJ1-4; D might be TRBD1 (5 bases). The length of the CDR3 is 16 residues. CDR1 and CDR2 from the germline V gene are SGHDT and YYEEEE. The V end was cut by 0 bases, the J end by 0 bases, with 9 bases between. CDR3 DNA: TGTGCCAGCAGCTTGGGACAGAAGACAACTAATGAAAAACTGTTTTTT. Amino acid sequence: CASSLGQKTTNEKLFF.

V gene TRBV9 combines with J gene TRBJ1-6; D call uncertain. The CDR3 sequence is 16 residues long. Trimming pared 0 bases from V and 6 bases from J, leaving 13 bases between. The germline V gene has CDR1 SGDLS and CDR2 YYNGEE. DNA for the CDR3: TGTGCCAGCAGCGTAGAGGGAGGGAGAACTAATTCACCCCTCCACTTT. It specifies CASSVEGGRTNSPLHF.

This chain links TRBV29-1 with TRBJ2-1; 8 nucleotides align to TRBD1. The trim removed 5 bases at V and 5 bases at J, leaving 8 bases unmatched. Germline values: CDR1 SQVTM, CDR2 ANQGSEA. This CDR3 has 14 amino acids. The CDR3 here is CSVRDRPPNNEQFF. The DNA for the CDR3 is TGCAGCGTTCGGGACAGGCCTCCGAACAATGAGCAGTTCTTC.

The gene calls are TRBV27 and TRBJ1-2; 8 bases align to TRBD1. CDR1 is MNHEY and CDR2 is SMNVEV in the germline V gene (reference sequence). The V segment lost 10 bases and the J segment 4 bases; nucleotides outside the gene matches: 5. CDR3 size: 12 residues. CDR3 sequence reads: CATAQGVYGYTF. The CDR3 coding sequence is TGTGCCACCGCACAGGGGGTCTATGGCTACACCTTC.

CDR3 bases: TGTGCCAGCAGCGTGGGAGGAGCGGGTTCTGAGCAGTTCTTC. As protein: CASSVGGAGSEQFF. The chain combines TRBV9 with TRBJ2-1; D perhaps matches TRBD2 (6 bases). V lost 2 bases and J 9 bases, leaving 15 bases between the germline ends. This CDR3 spans 14 amino acids. CDR1 SGDLS and CDR2 YYNGEE come from the germline V gene. The entire variable domain, with the rest obtained from reference TRBV9 and TRBJ2-1, is as follows: DSGVTQTPKHLITATGQRVTLRCSPRSGDLSVYWYQQSLDQGLQFLIQYYNGEERAKGNILERFSAQQFPDLHSELNLSSLELGDSALYFCASSVGGAGSEQFFGPGTRLTVL.

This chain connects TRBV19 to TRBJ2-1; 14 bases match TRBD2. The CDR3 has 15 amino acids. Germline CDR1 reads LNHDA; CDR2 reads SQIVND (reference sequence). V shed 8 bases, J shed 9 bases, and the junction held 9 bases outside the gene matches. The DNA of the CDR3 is TGTGCCAGTGGGACTAGCGGGGGCCGCGCCTTTGAGCAGTTCTTC. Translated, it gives CASGTSGGRAFEQFF.

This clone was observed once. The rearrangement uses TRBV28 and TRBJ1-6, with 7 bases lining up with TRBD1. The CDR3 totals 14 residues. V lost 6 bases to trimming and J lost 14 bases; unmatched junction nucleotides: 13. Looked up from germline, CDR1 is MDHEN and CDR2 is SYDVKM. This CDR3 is CASRRTGPVVALHF. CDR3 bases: TGTGCCAGCAGAAGGACAGGCCCAGTAGTAGCCCTCCACTTT.

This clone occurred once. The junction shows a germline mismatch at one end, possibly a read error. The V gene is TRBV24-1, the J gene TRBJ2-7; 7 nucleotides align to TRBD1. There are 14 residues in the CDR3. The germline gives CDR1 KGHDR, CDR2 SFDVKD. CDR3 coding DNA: TGTGCCACGGGGACAGCGGCCGACCCCTACGGGCAGTACTTC. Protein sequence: CATGTAADPYGQYF.

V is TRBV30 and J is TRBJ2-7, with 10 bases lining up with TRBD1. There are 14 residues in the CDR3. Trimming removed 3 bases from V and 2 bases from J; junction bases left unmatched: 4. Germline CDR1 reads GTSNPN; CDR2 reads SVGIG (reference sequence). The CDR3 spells CAWRWTGGTYEQYF. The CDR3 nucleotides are TGTGCCTGGAGATGGACAGGGGGAACCTACGAGCAGTACTTC.

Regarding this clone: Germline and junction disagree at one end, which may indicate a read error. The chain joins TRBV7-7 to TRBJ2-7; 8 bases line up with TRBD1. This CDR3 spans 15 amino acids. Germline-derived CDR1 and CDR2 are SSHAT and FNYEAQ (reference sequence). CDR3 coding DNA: TGTGCTAGCAGCTTAGGGGCAGGGGGCGGGTACGAGCAGTACTTC. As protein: CASSLGAGGGYEQYF.

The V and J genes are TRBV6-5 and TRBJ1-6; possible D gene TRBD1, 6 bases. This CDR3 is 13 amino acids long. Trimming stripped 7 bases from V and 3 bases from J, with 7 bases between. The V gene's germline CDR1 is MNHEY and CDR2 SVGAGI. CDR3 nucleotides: TGTGCCAGCAAAGGGGGCTATAATTCACCCCTCCACTTT. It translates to CASKGGYNSPLHF.

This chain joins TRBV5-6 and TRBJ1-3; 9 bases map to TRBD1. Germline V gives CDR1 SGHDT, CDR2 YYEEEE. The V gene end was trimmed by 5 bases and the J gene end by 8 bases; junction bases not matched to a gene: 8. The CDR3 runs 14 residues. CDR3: CASSWDRDGDTIYF. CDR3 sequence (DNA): TGTGCCAGCAGTTGGGACAGGGATGGGGACACCATATATTTT.

The CDR3 sequence: CASSPAGGRRNTQYF. CDR3 DNA: TGTGCCAGCAGTCCAGCGGGGGGGAGGAGGAATACGCAGTATTTT. The chain joins TRBV2 to TRBJ2-3; TRBD2 matches 10 bases. Germline lookup yields CDR1 SNHLY and CDR2 FYNNEI. This CDR3 has 15 residues. After removal of 5 bases from V and 7 bases from J, the junction contained 9 bases not matched to a gene.

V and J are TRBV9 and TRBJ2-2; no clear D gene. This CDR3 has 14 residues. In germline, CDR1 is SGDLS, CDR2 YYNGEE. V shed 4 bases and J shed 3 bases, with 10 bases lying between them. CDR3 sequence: CASSPHRDTGELFF. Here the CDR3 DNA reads TGTGCCAGCAGCCCCCATAGAGACACCGGGGAGCTGTTTTTT.

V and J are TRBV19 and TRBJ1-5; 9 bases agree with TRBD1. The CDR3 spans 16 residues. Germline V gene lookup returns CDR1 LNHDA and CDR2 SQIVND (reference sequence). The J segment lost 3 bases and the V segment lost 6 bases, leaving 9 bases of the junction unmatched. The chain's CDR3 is CASSTTGGLNNQPQHF. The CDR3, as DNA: TGTGCCAGTAGCACCACAGGGGGCTTAAACAATCAGCCCCAGCATTTT.

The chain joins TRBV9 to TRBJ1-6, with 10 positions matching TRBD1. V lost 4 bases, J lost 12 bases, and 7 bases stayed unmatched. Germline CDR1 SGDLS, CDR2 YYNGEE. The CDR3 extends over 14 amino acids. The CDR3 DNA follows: TGTGCCAGCAGCCCGGGACAGGGGTCAGGACCCCTCCACTTT. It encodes CASSPGQGSGPLHF. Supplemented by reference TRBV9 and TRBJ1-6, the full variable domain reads DSGVTQTPKHLITATGQRVTLRCSPRSGDLSVYWYQQSLDQGLQFLIQYYNGEERAKGNILERFSAQQFPDLHSELNLSSLELGDSALYFCASSPGQGSGPLHFGNGTRLTVT.

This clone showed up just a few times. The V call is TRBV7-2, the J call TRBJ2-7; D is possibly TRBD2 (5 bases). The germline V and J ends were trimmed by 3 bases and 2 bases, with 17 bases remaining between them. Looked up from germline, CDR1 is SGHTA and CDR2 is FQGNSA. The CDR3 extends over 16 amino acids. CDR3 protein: CASSFMFRDPAYEQYF. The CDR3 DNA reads TGTGCCAGCAGCTTTATGTTTCGGGATCCCGCCTACGAGCAGTACTTC.

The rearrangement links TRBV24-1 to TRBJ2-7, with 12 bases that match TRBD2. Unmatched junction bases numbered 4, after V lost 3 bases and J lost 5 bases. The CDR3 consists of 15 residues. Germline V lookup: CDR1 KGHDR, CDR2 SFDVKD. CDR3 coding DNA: TGTGCCACCAGTGATCCCCGGACTAGCGGGAACGAGCAGTACTTC. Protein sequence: CATSDPRTSGNEQYF.

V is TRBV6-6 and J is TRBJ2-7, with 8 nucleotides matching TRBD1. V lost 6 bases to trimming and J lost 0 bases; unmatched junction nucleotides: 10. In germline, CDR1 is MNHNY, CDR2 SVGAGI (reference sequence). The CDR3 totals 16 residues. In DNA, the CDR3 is TGTGCCAGCAGCCAAGACAGGGGTACTCCCTCCTACGAGCAGTACTTC. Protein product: CASSQDRGTPSYEQYF.

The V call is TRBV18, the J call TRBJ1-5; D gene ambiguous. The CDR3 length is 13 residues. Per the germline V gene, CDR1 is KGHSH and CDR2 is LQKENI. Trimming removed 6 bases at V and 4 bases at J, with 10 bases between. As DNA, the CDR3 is TGTGCCAGCTCCTCCGGGATAAATCAGCCCCAGCATTTT. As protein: CASSSGINQPQHF.

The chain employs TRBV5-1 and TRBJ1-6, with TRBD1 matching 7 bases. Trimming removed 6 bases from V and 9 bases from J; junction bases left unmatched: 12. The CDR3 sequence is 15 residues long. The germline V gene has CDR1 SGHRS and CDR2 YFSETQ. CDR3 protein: CASTVDRAGGSPLHF. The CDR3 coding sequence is TGCGCCAGCACCGTTGACAGGGCCGGGGGTTCACCCCTCCACTTT.

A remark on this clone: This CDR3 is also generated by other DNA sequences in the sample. CDR3 sequence reads: CASSYSTGSEQYF. The CDR3, as DNA: TGTGCCAGCAGTTACTCGACAGGGTCCGAGCAGTACTTC. The chain joins TRBV6-5 to TRBJ2-7, with 7 bases identical to TRBD1. The germline CDR1 and CDR2 sequences are MNHEY and SVGAGI. The CDR3 is made up of 13 amino acids. V shed 0 bases and J 6 bases; nucleotides not matched to a gene: 2.